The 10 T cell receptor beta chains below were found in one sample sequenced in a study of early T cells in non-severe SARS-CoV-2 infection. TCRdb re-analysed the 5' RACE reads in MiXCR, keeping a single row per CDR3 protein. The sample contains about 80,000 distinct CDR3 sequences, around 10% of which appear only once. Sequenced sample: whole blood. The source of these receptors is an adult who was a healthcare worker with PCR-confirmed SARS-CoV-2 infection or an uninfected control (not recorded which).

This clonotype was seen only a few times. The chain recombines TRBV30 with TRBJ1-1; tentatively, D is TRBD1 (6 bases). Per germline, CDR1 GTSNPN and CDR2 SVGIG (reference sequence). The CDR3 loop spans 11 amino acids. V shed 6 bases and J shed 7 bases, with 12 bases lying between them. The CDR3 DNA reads TGTGCCTGTATGACAGGCTATGAAGCTTTCTTT. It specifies CACMTGYEAFF.

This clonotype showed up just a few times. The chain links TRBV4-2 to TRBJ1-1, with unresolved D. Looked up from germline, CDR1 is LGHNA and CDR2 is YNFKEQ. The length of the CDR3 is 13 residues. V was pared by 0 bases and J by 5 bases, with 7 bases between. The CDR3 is CASSQDSGTEAFF. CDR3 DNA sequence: TGTGCCAGCAGCCAAGATAGTGGGACTGAAGCTTTCTTT.

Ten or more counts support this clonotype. The CDR3 sequence is CSARGRANSYNSPLHF. DNA for the CDR3: TGCAGTGCTAGAGGCAGGGCTAACTCCTATAATTCACCCCTCCACTTT. The V and J genes are TRBV20-1 and TRBJ1-6; D may be TRBD1 (5 bases). The V end was cut by 1 base, the J end by 0 bases, with 10 bases between. The CDR3 spans 16 residues. Per germline, CDR1 DFQATT and CDR2 SNEGSKA (reference sequence).

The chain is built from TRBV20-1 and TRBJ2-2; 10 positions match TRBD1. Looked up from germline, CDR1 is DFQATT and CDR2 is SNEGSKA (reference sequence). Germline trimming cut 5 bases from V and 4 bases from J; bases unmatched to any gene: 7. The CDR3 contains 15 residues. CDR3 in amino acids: CSARRQGAVTGELFF. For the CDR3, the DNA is TGCAGTGCTCGGAGACAGGGGGCTGTCACCGGGGAGCTGTTTTTT.

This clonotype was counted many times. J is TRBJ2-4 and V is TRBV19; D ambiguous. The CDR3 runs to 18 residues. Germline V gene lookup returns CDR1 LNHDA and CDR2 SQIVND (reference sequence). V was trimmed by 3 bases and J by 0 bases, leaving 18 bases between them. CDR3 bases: TGTGCCAGTAGTATTCCGGGTCCTGTATTCACAGCCAAAAACATTCAGTACTTC. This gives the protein CASSIPGPVFTAKNIQYF.

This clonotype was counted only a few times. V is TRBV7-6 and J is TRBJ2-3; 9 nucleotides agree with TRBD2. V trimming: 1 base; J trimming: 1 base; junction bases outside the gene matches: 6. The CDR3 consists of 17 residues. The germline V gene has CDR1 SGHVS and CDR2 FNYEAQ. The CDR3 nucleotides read TGTGCCAGCAGCTTAGAGGGCCGGACTAGCGGCACAGATACGCAGTATTTT. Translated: CASSLEGRTSGTDTQYF.

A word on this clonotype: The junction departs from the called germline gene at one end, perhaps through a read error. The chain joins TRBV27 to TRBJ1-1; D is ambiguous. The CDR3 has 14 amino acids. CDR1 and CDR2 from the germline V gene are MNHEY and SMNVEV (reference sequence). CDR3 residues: CASSLGRMNTEALF. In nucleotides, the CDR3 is TGTGCCAGCAGTTTAGGGCGGATGAACACTGAAGCTCTCTTT.

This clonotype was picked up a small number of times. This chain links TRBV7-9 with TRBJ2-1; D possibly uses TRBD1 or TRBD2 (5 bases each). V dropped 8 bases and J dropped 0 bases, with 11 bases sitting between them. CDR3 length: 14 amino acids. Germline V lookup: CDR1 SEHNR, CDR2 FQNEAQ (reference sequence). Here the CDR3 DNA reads TGTGCCAGCGATGCCGGGACCTCCTACAATGAGCAGTTCTTC. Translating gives CASDAGTSYNEQFF.

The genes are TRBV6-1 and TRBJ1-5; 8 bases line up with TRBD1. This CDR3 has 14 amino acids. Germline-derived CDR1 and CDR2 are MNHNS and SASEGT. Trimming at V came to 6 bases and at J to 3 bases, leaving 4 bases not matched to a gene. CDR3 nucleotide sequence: TGTGCCAGCAGCCTGGACAGGGCCAATCAGCCCCAGCATTTT. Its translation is CASSLDRANQPQHF.

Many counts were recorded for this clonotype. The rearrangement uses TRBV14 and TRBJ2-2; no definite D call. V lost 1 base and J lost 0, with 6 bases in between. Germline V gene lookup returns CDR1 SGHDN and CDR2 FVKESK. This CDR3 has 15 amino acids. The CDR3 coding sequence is TGTGCCAGCAGCCAAGCAGTTGCGAACACCGGGGAGCTGTTTTTT. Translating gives CASSQAVANTGELFF.